These T cell receptor beta chains were read from a single sample in a study of cytomegalovirus exposure and HLA in healthy donors. Sequencing was performed with immunoSEQ multiplex PCR; in TCRdb, only in-frame clones are kept and a portion is missing. The profile covers 90,000 to 120,000 clones, with 73% appearing a single time and around 7.8% taken by the ten largest. Source material: PBMCs. The receptors shown here come from a man aged 25 to 40 in good health and CMV-seronegative. Both conserved end residues are part of each CDR3. The D gene is left open where the match is weak. Clone size is given for some rows only: seen once, a few or many times, or a class if the clone is expanded.

cdr3_length: 13
v_call: TRBV28
j_call: TRBJ1-4
clone_size: once
d_call: NA
cdr3_nt: TGTGCCAGCAGCCAAGACAGTAATGAAAAACTGTTTTTT
cdr3_aa: CASSQDSNEKLFF

cdr3_length: 12
v_call: TRBV5-1
j_call: TRBJ2-5
clone_size: NA
d_call: NA
cdr3_nt: TGCGCCAGCAGCCCAACGGACAAGACCCAGTACTTC
cdr3_aa: CASSPTDKTQYF

cdr3_length: 14
v_call: TRBV6-6
j_call: TRBJ1-2
clone_size: few
d_call: NA
cdr3_nt: TGTGCCAGCAGTTACCGTGGACAGAACTATGGCTACACCTTC
cdr3_aa: CASSYRGQNYGYTF

cdr3_length: 14
v_call: TRBV4-1
j_call: TRBJ1-5
clone_size: NA
d_call: NA
cdr3_nt: TGCGCCAGCAGCCGGGGGCGAGGCAATCAGCCCCAGCATTTT
cdr3_aa: CASSRGRGNQPQHF

cdr3_length: 14
v_call: TRBV19
j_call: TRBJ2-7
clone_size: NA
d_call: NA
cdr3_nt: TGTGCCAGTAGTATTGCAGGCAACCCCTACGAGCAGTACTTC
cdr3_aa: CASSIAGNPYEQYF

cdr3_length: 15
v_call: TRBV9
j_call: TRBJ2-1
clone_size: NA
d_call: NA
cdr3_nt: TGTGCCAGCAGCTCAGAGGGTTTCTCCTACAATGAGCAGTTCTTC
cdr3_aa: CASSSEGFSYNEQFF

cdr3_length: 14
v_call: TRBV7-2
j_call: TRBJ1-1
clone_size: NA
d_call: TRBD1
cdr3_nt: TGTGCCAGCAGCCCGGGACAGGGGAACACTGAAGCTTTCTTT
cdr3_aa: CASSPGQGNTEAFF

cdr3_length: 14
v_call: TRBV4-1
j_call: TRBJ2-7
clone_size: NA
d_call: TRBD1
cdr3_nt: TGCGCCAGCAGCCTGGACAGGGGCACCTACGAGCAGTACTTC
cdr3_aa: CASSLDRGTYEQYF

cdr3_length: 14
v_call: TRBV29-1
j_call: TRBJ1-1
clone_size: NA
d_call: NA
cdr3_nt: TGCAGCGTTGAACCACATCAACAAGGAGGTGAAGCTTTCTTT
cdr3_aa: CSVEPHQQGGEAFF

cdr3_length: 15
v_call: TRBV27
j_call: TRBJ1-6
clone_size: NA
d_call: TRBD1
cdr3_nt: TGTGCCAGCAGTACCGTGGGGACAGGTAATTCACCCCTCCACTTT
cdr3_aa: CASSTVGTGNSPLHF

cdr3_length: 12
v_call: TRBV7-9
j_call: TRBJ1-3
clone_size: few
d_call: NA
cdr3_nt: TGTTCCAGCAGCATGCAGGGAAACACCATATATTTT
cdr3_aa: CSSSMQGNTIYF

cdr3_length: 16
v_call: TRBV29-1
j_call: TRBJ1-1
clone_size: NA
d_call: NA
cdr3_nt: TGCAGCGTTGGGCCCCCTCGGTCAGGCGCCGACACTGAAGCTTTCTTT
cdr3_aa: CSVGPPRSGADTEAFF

cdr3_length: 15
v_call: TRBV15
j_call: TRBJ2-5
clone_size: NA
d_call: TRBD2
cdr3_nt: TGTGCCACCAGGATGGGGGGGAGAAAGGAATGGGAGCAGTACTTC
cdr3_aa: CATRMGGRKEWEQYF

cdr3_length: 13
v_call: TRBV7-3
j_call: TRBJ1-1
clone_size: NA
d_call: NA
cdr3_nt: TGTGCCAGCGGCCCCGGGAGGAACACTGAAGCTTTCTTT
cdr3_aa: CASGPGRNTEAFF

cdr3_length: 13
v_call: TRBV5-1
j_call: TRBJ2-5
clone_size: few
d_call: NA
cdr3_nt: TGCGCCAGCAGCCTCGGAGCCGAAGAGACCCAGTACTTC
cdr3_aa: CASSLGAEETQYF

cdr3_length: 17
v_call: TRBV27
j_call: TRBJ2-5
clone_size: NA
d_call: NA
cdr3_nt: TGTGCCAGCAGTTTATCTGGGAGGATACTATTACAAGAGACCCAGTACTTC
cdr3_aa: CASSLSGRILLQETQYF

cdr3_length: 15
v_call: TRBV18
j_call: TRBJ2-2
clone_size: NA
d_call: TRBD1
cdr3_nt: TGTGCCAGCTCACCGCGGACAGGGGTCACCGGGGAGCTGTTTTTT
cdr3_aa: CASSPRTGVTGELFF

cdr3_length: 12
v_call: TRBV10-3
j_call: TRBJ2-2
clone_size: NA
d_call: TRBD2
cdr3_nt: TGTGCCATCGGGGAGGGGCCCGGGGAGCTGTTTTTT
cdr3_aa: CAIGEGPGELFF

cdr3_length: 13
v_call: TRBV2
j_call: TRBJ2-1
clone_size: NA
d_call: TRBD2
cdr3_nt: TGTGCCAGCAGCTGGGGGAGGGACAATGAGCAGTTCTTC
cdr3_aa: CASSWGRDNEQFF

cdr3_length: 13
v_call: TRBV7-3
j_call: TRBJ2-7
clone_size: NA
d_call: TRBD1
cdr3_nt: TGTGCCAGCAGCTCCACAGGGGACGACGAGCAGTACTTC
cdr3_aa: CASSSTGDDEQYF